This TCR beta chain was documented in a study of cytomegalovirus exposure and HLA in healthy donors. Whole-study context: Out of approximately 170 million T cells, an earlier analysis found 117 million unique TCR beta sequences in total. General study results and limits: Some public TCRs appeared in many individuals, while most sequences were rare.

This clone was seen a handful of times. Its target is unknown. PCR used 60 Vbeta primers and 13 Jbeta primers. Sequencing was performed with immunoSEQ multiplex PCR; in TCRdb, only in-frame clones are kept and a portion is missing. This table holds some 88,000 clones, about 60% found once. The junction had 13 bases not matched to a gene; V was cut back by 6 bases and J by 4 bases. CDR3 size: 16 residues. Germline-derived CDR1 and CDR2 are MDHEN and SYDVKM. Sequencing was done on a sample of PBMCs. This sequence joins TRBV28 and TRBJ2-7, with 9 bases identical to TRBD2. The TCR comes from a woman in her thirties in good health and CMV-seronegative. For the CDR3, the DNA is TGTGCCAGCAGCCCCACAGGTAGCGGGGGTTTATACGAGCAGTACTTC. Translated: CASSPTGSGGLYEQYF.